The next 22 T cell receptor beta chains were all read from a single sample in a study of tumor-infiltrating lymphocytes in localized non-small cell lung cancer. Some clones are missing from TCRdb's copy, which holds only in-frame ones; the method was immunoSEQ multiplex PCR. Among around 6,700 clones listed, 76% were seen once. The specimen was uninvolved lung tissue not adjacent to the tumor. Source of these receptors: a human donor with non-small cell lung cancer.

V is TRBV5-4 and J is TRBJ1-3; D not certain. Germline assignment: CDR1 SGHNT and CDR2 YYREEE (reference sequence). Trimming pared 0 bases from V and 0 bases from J, leaving 4 bases between. This CDR3 is 14 amino acids long. This CDR3 reads CASSLDGSGNTIYF. CDR3 nucleotide sequence: TGTGCCAGCAGCTTGGACGGCTCTGGAAACACCATATATTTT.

V and J are TRBV6-6 and TRBJ1-3; D uncertain. The ends were cut back, 2 bases at V and 0 bases at J, with 5 bases in the middle. This CDR3 region has 14 residues. The germline V gene has CDR1 MNHNY and CDR2 SVGAGI (reference sequence). The CDR3 spells CASSYDFSGNTIYF. The CDR3 DNA sequence: TGTGCCAGCAGTTACGACTTCTCTGGAAACACCATATATTTT.

The CDR3 nucleotides are TGTGCCAGCTCAGCGGGGGGCCTACCCAATGAGCAGTTCTTC. Translated: CASSAGGLPNEQFF. The V and J genes are TRBV18 and TRBJ2-1; 8 bases map to TRBD2. Trimming took 5 bases from V and 6 from J; bases not matched to a gene: 6. The CDR3 is 14 residues long. Per germline, CDR1 KGHSH and CDR2 LQKENI.

This clone was counted only a few times. V is TRBV5-1 and J is TRBJ1-1, with D uncertain. This CDR3 has 15 residues. Trimming stripped 0 bases from V and 5 bases from J, with 14 bases between. The V gene's germline CDR1 is SGHRS and CDR2 YFSETQ. The chain's CDR3 is CASSLVAATGTEAFF. CDR3 DNA sequence: TGCGCCAGCAGCTTGGTCGCGGCCACCGGGACTGAAGCTTTCTTT.

The chain links TRBV6-1 to TRBJ1-1; D is unresolved. This CDR3 is 13 amino acids long. The V gene's germline CDR1 is MNHNS and CDR2 SASEGT. The V and J ends lost 3 bases and 4 bases respectively, with 9 bases between them. This chain's CDR3 is CASSDGWGTEAFF. The DNA for the CDR3 is TGTGCCAGCAGTGATGGGTGGGGCACTGAAGCTTTCTTT.

The CDR3 here is CSARSQVSGYEQYF. Here the CDR3 DNA reads TGCAGCGCCCGCTCCCAGGTCTCCGGCTACGAGCAGTACTTC. The rearrangement uses TRBV29-1 and TRBJ2-7; D is uncertain. The CDR3 is 14 amino acids. Germline V gene data show CDR1 as SQVTM and CDR2 as ANQGSEA. V gave up 7 bases and J gave up 3 bases, with 19 bases separating them.

The chain recombines TRBV19 with TRBJ2-1, with D perhaps matching TRBD1 (5 bases). The CDR3 totals 11 residues. Germline V CDR1 and CDR2: LNHDA, SQIVND (reference sequence). Trimming cost V 7 bases and J 10 bases, with 11 bases left between them. CDR3 loop: CASKGFAEQFF. The CDR3 nucleotides are TGTGCCAGTAAGGGGTTCGCCGAGCAGTTCTTC. The whole variable domain, filled in from reference TRBV19 and TRBJ2-1, reads DGGITQSPKYLFRKEGQNVTLSCEQNLNHDAMYWYRQDPGQGLRLIYYSQIVNDFQKGDIAEGYSVSREKKESFPLTVTSAQKNPTAFYLCASKGFAEQFFGPGTRLTVL.

V and J are TRBV19 and TRBJ2-1; 8 bases agree with TRBD2. V lost 3 bases to trimming and J lost 5 bases; unmatched junction nucleotides: 6. Germline CDR1 LNHDA, CDR2 SQIVND (reference sequence). The CDR3 runs to 15 residues. In nucleotides, the CDR3 is TGTGCCAGTAGTATTTGGACTAGCAAAGACAATGAGCAGTTCTTC. Translating gives CASSIWTSKDNEQFF.

The chain is built from TRBV6-5 and TRBJ2-3, with 10 bases aligning to TRBD2. From germline, CDR1 is MNHEY and CDR2 SVGAGI. The CDR3 has 13 residues. J lost 1 base, V lost 8 bases, and 0 bases had no gene match. CDR3 loop: CASLAGGTDTQYF. The CDR3 DNA follows: TGTGCCAGCCTAGCGGGGGGCACAGATACGCAGTATTTT.

The V and J genes are TRBV5-1 and TRBJ2-5; unclear D gene. Germline V gives CDR1 SGHRS, CDR2 YFSETQ. Between the trimmed V and J ends, which lost 4 bases and 2 bases, there was a span of 15 bases. The CDR3 is 15 residues long. This CDR3 is CASSVGYSYQETQYF. CDR3 nucleotides: TGCGCCAGCAGCGTGGGGTACAGTTATCAAGAGACCCAGTACTTC.

This chain links TRBV7-8 with TRBJ1-5; 7 bases map to TRBD1. The V gene's germline CDR1 is SGHVS and CDR2 FQNEAQ. The CDR3 is 17 amino acids. V was pared by 5 bases and J by 3 bases, with 13 bases of the junction left unmatched. The CDR3 nucleotides are TGTGCCAGCAGCCAAAGACAGGGCCTTCGCATCAATCAGCCCCAGCATTTT. Its translation is CASSQRQGLRINQPQHF.

This clone occurred once. This rearrangement joins TRBV2 to TRBJ1-5; D unclear. The CDR3 is 12 amino acids. Germline lookup yields CDR1 SNHLY and CDR2 FYNNEI. Trimming shortened V by 6 bases and J by 4 bases, and 7 bases separated the two germline ends. The chain's CDR3 is CASSGPNQPQHF. CDR3 sequence (DNA): TGTGCCAGCAGCGGCCCGAATCAGCCCCAGCATTTT.

V gene TRBV7-8 combines with J gene TRBJ2-1; 16 positions match TRBD2. This CDR3 is 16 amino acids long. Germline CDR1 SGHVS, CDR2 FQNEAQ. J was trimmed by 12 bases and V by 3 bases; bases with no gene match: 8. CDR3: CASSFPPGLAGGRQFF. CDR3 nucleotide sequence: TGTGCCAGCAGCTTCCCACCGGGACTAGCGGGGGGGCGGCAGTTCTTC.

On this clone itself: Relative to the germline gene, one junction end is altered; a read error may explain this. The rearrangement joins TRBV20-1 to TRBJ1-2; weak D call: TRBD1 (5 bases). This CDR3 is 11 amino acids long. Germline assignment: CDR1 DFQATT and CDR2 SNEGSKA (reference sequence). The CDR3 DNA sequence: TGCAGTGCTAGAGATGTAGGGGAAGAGGACTTC. Protein: CSARDVGEEDF.

The chain has TRBV19 and TRBJ2-3, with 8 positions matching TRBD1. Unmatched junction bases numbered 13, after V lost 6 bases and J lost 5 bases. CDR3 size: 16 residues. Germline values: CDR1 LNHDA, CDR2 SQIVND (reference sequence). The CDR3 region is CASRPRGRGAQDTQYF. The CDR3 bases are TGTGCCAGTAGACCCAGGGGGCGCGGGGCACAAGATACGCAGTATTTT.

This clone was found a few times. The CDR3: CASSRTVTSEQYF. CDR3 coding DNA: TGCGCCAGCAGTAGGACGGTTACATCCGAGCAGTACTTC. The chain recombines TRBV5-1 with TRBJ2-7; D uncertain. From germline, CDR1 is SGHRS and CDR2 YFSETQ. Trimming shortened V by 5 bases and J by 6 bases, and 15 bases separated the two germline ends. The CDR3 consists of 13 residues.

The CDR3 DNA reads as TGTGCCAGCAGCCCCTTTTCTGCGGGAACTAATGAAAAACTGTTTTTT. This codes for CASSPFSAGTNEKLFF. The chain links TRBV27 to TRBJ1-4; D is ambiguous. CDR3 length: 16 amino acids. Per germline, CDR1 MNHEY and CDR2 SMNVEV (reference sequence). V lost 6 bases and J lost 1, with 15 bases in between.

The chain carries TRBV5-6 and TRBJ1-1, with D uncertain. V was trimmed by 3 bases and J by 4 bases, leaving 10 bases between them. Germline-derived CDR1 and CDR2 are SGHDT and YYEEEE. This CDR3 has 13 residues. The CDR3: CASSSVGRTEAFF. CDR3 coding DNA: TGTGCCAGCAGCTCGGTTGGCCGCACTGAAGCTTTCTTT.

The chain joins TRBV10-3 to TRBJ1-2; the D is unclear. This CDR3 comprises 16 residues. Germline V CDR1 and CDR2: ENHRY, SYGVKD. With 1 base removed from V and 4 bases from J, the gap between germline ends came to 16 bases. The CDR3 DNA is TGTGCCATCAGTGAGTTGCCCAGCAGAATCCTCTATGGCTACACCTTC. Protein: CAISELPSRILYGYTF.

This chain joins TRBV29-1 and TRBJ2-3; 14 positions match TRBD2. The CDR3 covers 16 residues. V shed 7 bases, J shed 5 bases, and the junction held 11 bases outside the gene matches. Germline-derived CDR1 and CDR2 are SQVTM and ANQGSEA. The CDR3 reads CSARLAGGPFLDTQYF. The DNA of the CDR3 is TGCAGCGCTCGACTAGCGGGAGGGCCGTTTCTAGATACGCAGTATTTT.

Details on this clone: In the same sample, other DNA sequences code for this CDR3. This rearrangement joins TRBV5-1 to TRBJ2-2; no firm D call. The CDR3 runs 13 residues. Trimming stripped 4 bases from V and 4 bases from J, with 8 bases between. Germline loops: CDR1 SGHRS, CDR2 YFSETQ. The DNA of the CDR3 is TGCGCCAGCAGCGTGACGGTCACCGGGGAGCTGTTTTTT. Its protein is CASSVTVTGELFF.

The chain recombines TRBV6-6 with TRBJ2-5, with D possibly TRBD1 on 6 matching bases. Germline V lookup: CDR1 MNHNY, CDR2 SVGAGI (reference sequence). CDR3 length: 14 amino acids. Trimming cost V 3 bases and J 4 bases, with 12 bases left between them. The CDR3 region is CASSYPGQSETQYF. The CDR3 bases are TGTGCCAGCAGTTATCCTGGACAGTCAGAGACCCAGTACTTC.